One sample yielded the 12 T cell receptor beta chains listed below, sequenced in a study of CD8 T cells in ankylosing spondylitis. Study results and caveats: Ankylosing spondylitis blood appeared to carry a characteristic TCR beta motif of roughly eight highly homologous variants.

These receptors' antigens are unknown. MiXCR was run by TCRdb on the 5' RACE reads, yielding one entry per CDR3 protein. This sample yields 800,000 to 900,000 distinct CDR3 sequences, of which approximately 10% are seen a single time; less than 0.65% belongs to the top ten. Sequenced: blood, either unsorted or a sorted T cell fraction (not recorded which). The receptors shown here come from a male donor with ankylosing spondylitis.

This chain joins TRBV15 and TRBJ1-1; tentative D call: TRBD1 (6 bases). Germline values: CDR1 LNHNV, CDR2 YYDKDF (reference sequence). V shed 4 bases and J shed 10 bases, with 13 bases lying between them. CDR3 length: 12 amino acids. The CDR3 sequence: CATSITGRTAFF. The CDR3 coding sequence is TGTGCCACCAGCATAACAGGGAGGACAGCTTTCTTT. The full variable domain, in which reference TRBV15 and TRBJ1-1 provide the parts outside the CDR3, is DAMVIQNPRYQVTQFGKPVTLSCSQTLNHNVMYWYQQKSSQAPKLLFHYYDKDFNNEADTPDNFQSRRPNTSFCFLDIRSPGLGDTAMYLCATSITGRTAFFGQGTRLTVV.

The table lists this clonotype with many counts. The rearrangement joins TRBV12-3 or TRBV12-4 to TRBJ2-6; tentatively, D is TRBD1 (5 bases). The V gene lost 5 bases and the J gene lost 2 bases, with 10 bases spanning the gap. The CDR3 has 15 residues. CDR3 bases: TGTGCCAGCAGTCCCAGGGTGGCTGGGGCCAACGTCCTGACTTTC. This translates into CASSPRVAGANVLTF.

CDR3 in DNA: TGTGCCAGCAGCGTCGCTAGCGGGGGCTACGAGCAGTACTTC. It codes for CASSVASGGYEQYF. The gene calls are TRBV7-2 and TRBJ2-7; 10 bases agree with TRBD2. In germline, CDR1 is SGHTA, CDR2 FQGNSA. V lost 5 bases to trimming and J lost 3 bases; unmatched junction nucleotides: 4. There are 14 residues in the CDR3. Full variable domain (missing parts from reference TRBV7-2 and TRBJ2-7): GAGVSQSPSNKVTEKGKDVELRCDPISGHTALYWYRQSLGQGLEFLIYFQGNSAPDKSGLPSDRFSAERTGGSVSTLTIQRTQQEDSAVYLCASSVASGGYEQYFGPGTRLTVT.

V usage is TRBV12-3 or TRBV12-4 and J usage is TRBJ2-1; the match to TRBD1 covers 10 bases. The CDR3 consists of 15 residues. V was clipped by 6 bases and J by 5 bases; unmatched bases: 7. The CDR3, as DNA: TGTGCCAGCAGCCCGGGACAGGGGCGCCACAATGAGCAGTTCTTC. Residues: CASSPGQGRHNEQFF.

The chain uses TRBV5-5 and TRBJ2-7; D is unresolved. V lost 4 bases, J lost 1 base, and 12 bases lay in between. The CDR3 runs 14 residues. The V gene's germline CDR1 is SGHKS and CDR2 YYEKEE (reference sequence). CDR3 DNA sequence: TGTGCCAGCAGCGCCTATTTAACTTCCTACGAGCAGTACTTC. It translates to CASSAYLTSYEQYF. The full variable domain, rest sourced from reference TRBV5-5 and TRBJ2-7, is DAGVTQSPTHLIKTRGQQVTLRCSPISGHKSVSWYQQVLGQGPQFIFQYYEKEERGRGNFPDRFSARQFPNYSSELNVNALLLGDSALYLCASSAYLTSYEQYFGPGTRLTVT.

This chain connects TRBV29-1 to TRBJ1-3; D perhaps matches TRBD1 (6 bases). This CDR3 spans 13 amino acids. Trimming cost V 6 bases and J 2 bases, with 11 bases left between them. The germline CDR1 and CDR2 sequences are SQVTM and ANQGSEA. CDR3 protein: CSVTDRPGNTIYF. CDR3 nucleotide sequence: TGCAGCGTCACAGACAGGCCTGGAAACACCATATATTTT. The variable domain in full, completed from reference TRBV29-1 and TRBJ1-3, reads SAVISQKPSRDICQRGTSLTIQCQVDSQVTMMFWYRQQPGQSLTLIATANQGSEATYESGFVIDKFPISRPNLTFSTLTVSNMSPEDSSIYLCSVTDRPGNTIYFGEGSWLTVV.

This clonotype was observed many times. The J gene is TRBJ2-2, the V gene TRBV29-1, with D possibly matching TRBD1 (6 bases). CDR1 and CDR2 from the germline V gene are SQVTM and ANQGSEA. V gave up 7 bases and J gave up 2 bases, with 14 bases separating them. This CDR3 has 14 residues. CDR3 nucleotide sequence: TGCAGCGCGCTCGGACAGTACAACACCGGGGAGCTGTTTTTT. This sequence encodes CSALGQYNTGELFF.

V and J are TRBV20-1 and TRBJ2-7; TRBD1 matches at 10 bases. Germline V CDR1 and CDR2: DFQATT, SNEGSKA (reference sequence). With V trimmed by 6 bases and J by 4 bases, 6 bases remained unmatched. The CDR3 is 13 residues long. CDR3 protein: CSAEGQGRYEQYF. The CDR3, as DNA: TGCAGTGCCGAGGGACAGGGGAGGTACGAGCAGTACTTC.

This clonotype was recorded a few times. This chain links TRBV7-6 with TRBJ2-7; 10 positions match TRBD1. V lost 2 bases and J lost 9; bases outside the gene matches: 10. Germline loops: CDR1 SGHVS, CDR2 FNYEAQ. The CDR3 runs to 15 residues. The CDR3 bases are TGTGCCAGCAGCTTACCGGGACAGGGGCCCTCGGGGCAGTACTTC. Encoded protein: CASSLPGQGPSGQYF.

The sample holds a few counts of this clonotype. The V and J genes are TRBV20-1 and TRBJ1-2; D not resolved. Germline-derived CDR1 and CDR2 are DFQATT and SNEGSKA (reference sequence). This CDR3 region has 12 residues. V was trimmed by 6 bases and J by 8 bases, leaving 16 bases between them. The CDR3 region has the DNA TGCAGTGCAACCCCGGACTTCGGCGGCTACACCTTC. Its protein is CSATPDFGGYTF.

This clonotype showed up just a few times. The chain carries TRBV12-3 or TRBV12-4 and TRBJ1-1, with 8 bases aligning to TRBD1. The V and J ends lost 6 bases and 4 bases, in that order; junction bases with no gene match: 10. This CDR3 has 15 amino acids. This CDR3 is CASRRQGRGSTEAFF. The CDR3, as DNA: TGTGCCAGCAGACGACAGGGGCGAGGGAGCACTGAAGCTTTCTTT.

This clonotype was counted at least ten times. This chain joins TRBV29-1 and TRBJ2-7; 10 bases agree with TRBD1. Trimming at V came to 6 bases and at J to 6 bases, leaving 8 bases not matched to a gene. The CDR3 loop spans 13 amino acids. Germline V gene data show CDR1 as SQVTM and CDR2 as ANQGSEA. Written as DNA, the CDR3 is TGCAGCGTCGCGACAGGGGGCCCGTTCGAGCAGTACTTC. Its protein product is CSVATGGPFEQYF.